These 15 T cell receptor beta chains originate from one sample sequenced in a study of shared T cell receptors in the human thymus. The table came from immunoSEQ multiplex PCR; TCRdb's copy has only in-frame clones and leaves some out. The sample shows about 660,000 clones, 70% to 90% of them seen only once. These data were also filed under a second study, of human thymus T cells.

The source material was thymocytes. The receptors come from a boy under two years old with a congenital heart defect.

A single count supports this clone. V and J are TRBV19 and TRBJ1-1; TRBD1 matches 7 bases. Per germline, CDR1 LNHDA and CDR2 SQIVND (reference sequence). The length of the CDR3 is 14 residues. V shed 8 bases and J 11 bases; nucleotides not matched to a gene: 17. CDR3 loop: CASLGFRETGLAFF. The CDR3 DNA sequence: TGTGCCAGTCTAGGGTTTCGTGAGACAGGGTTGGCTTTCTTT.

V usage is TRBV7-9 and J usage is TRBJ2-1; the match to TRBD1 covers 7 bases. The CDR3 extends over 15 amino acids. The trim removed 5 bases at V and 0 bases at J, leaving 4 bases unmatched. Germline CDR1 and CDR2: SEHNR and FQNEAQ (reference sequence). The CDR3 is CASSDRARSYNEQFF. The CDR3 coding sequence is TGTGCCAGCAGCGACAGGGCCCGCTCCTACAATGAGCAGTTCTTC.

The chain employs TRBV5-1 and TRBJ2-7, with D unresolved. Trimming shortened V by 3 bases and J by 2 bases, and 6 bases separated the two germline ends. This CDR3 is 12 amino acids long. Germline V gene lookup returns CDR1 SGHRS and CDR2 YFSETQ. CDR3 DNA sequence: TGCGCCAGCAGCTCAAAGCCCTACGAGCAGTACTTC. Protein: CASSSKPYEQYF. The full variable domain, in which reference TRBV5-1 and TRBJ2-7 provide the parts outside the CDR3, is KAGVTQTPRYLIKTRGQQVTLSCSPISGHRSVSWYQQTPGQGLQFLFEYFSETQRNKGNFPGRFSGRQFSNSRSEMNVSTLELGDSALYLCASSSKPYEQYFGPGTRLTVT.

The chain links TRBV4-2 to TRBJ2-6, with D possibly TRBD2 on 5 matching bases. The CDR3 has 15 amino acids. V was trimmed by 1 base and J by 4 bases, leaving 8 bases between them. CDR1 and CDR2 (germline): LGHNA, YNFKEQ. The CDR3 DNA reads as TGTGCCAGCAGCCAAGTGACTACCGGGGCCAACGTCCTGACTTTC. It encodes CASSQVTTGANVLTF.

The J gene is TRBJ1-5, the V gene TRBV28; tentatively, D is TRBD1 (6 bases). The CDR3 extends over 14 amino acids. Deletions cut 6 bases from V and 4 bases from J, with 13 bases between. Germline lookup yields CDR1 MDHEN and CDR2 SYDVKM. The CDR3 DNA reads TGTGCCAGCAGATCGGACAGAACAAATCAGCCCCAGCATTTT. Its protein is CASRSDRTNQPQHF.

The chain links TRBV23-1 to TRBJ1-4; maybe TRBD1 (5 bases). TRBV23-1 is labeled an ORF, and its function is uncertain. The CDR3 runs 14 residues. Trimming took off 3 bases at V and 5 bases at J, with 10 bases between the two ends. The CDR3 DNA reads TGCGCCAGCAGTCAGCGGGGCCCGAATGAAAAACTGTTTTTT. Translating it yields CASSQRGPNEKLFF.

The chain combines TRBV25-1 with TRBJ2-5, with 8 bases that match TRBD1. Germline values: CDR1 MGHDK, CDR2 SYGVNS. Unmatched junction bases numbered 1, after V lost 1 base and J lost 3 bases. The CDR3 extends over 14 amino acids. CDR3 sequence reads: CASSEWDRKETQYF. In DNA form, the CDR3 reads TGTGCCAGCAGTGAATGGGACAGGAAAGAGACCCAGTACTTC.

The gene calls are TRBV4-3 and TRBJ2-5; 13 bases align to TRBD2. V lost 0 bases, J lost 1 base, and 8 bases stayed unmatched. The germline CDR1 and CDR2 sequences are LGHNA and YSLEER. The length of the CDR3 is 19 residues. The CDR3 bases are TGCGCCAGCAGCCAAGATAAGGGGACTAGCGGGGCCTCCCAAGAGACCCAGTACTTC. This encodes CASSQDKGTSGASQETQYF.

V and J are TRBV6-5 and TRBJ2-7, with D tentatively TRBD2 (7 bases). In germline, CDR1 is MNHEY, CDR2 SVGAGI. This CDR3 spans 14 amino acids. Between the trimmed V and J ends, which lost 6 bases and 7 bases, there was a span of 19 bases. In DNA, the CDR3 is TGTGCCAGCAGCACTAGCGTGCCCCAGGGGGAGCAGTACTTC. Protein product: CASSTSVPQGEQYF.

The V and J genes are TRBV28 and TRBJ1-1, with TRBD1 matching 7 bases. Germline CDR1 and CDR2: MDHEN and SYDVKM. This CDR3 contains 14 residues. V lost 3 bases and J lost 5; bases outside the gene matches: 6. The CDR3 bases are TGTGCCAGCAGTTTCGTAACACAGGGGACTGAAGCTTTCTTT. Its protein is CASSFVTQGTEAFF.

This clone was seen a handful of times. The chain couples TRBV7-9 to TRBJ1-5, with a possible D match to TRBD1 (5 bases). Trimming stripped 5 bases from V and 5 bases from J, with 10 bases between. The CDR3 sequence is 13 residues long. The germline V gene encodes CDR1 SEHNR and CDR2 FQNEAQ (reference sequence). CDR3 loop: CASSEGADQPQHF. CDR3 nucleotide sequence: TGTGCCAGCAGCGAAGGGGCAGATCAGCCCCAGCATTTT. Variable domain in full (rest from reference TRBV7-9 and TRBJ1-5): DTGVSQNPRHKITKRGQNVTFRCDPISEHNRLYWYRQTLGQGPEFLTYFQNEAQLEKSRLLSDRFSAERPKGSFSTLEIQRTEQGDSAMYLCASSEGADQPQHFGDGTRLSIL.

CDR3 DNA sequence: TGTGCCAGCAGTTCCTCGAGGGATTACTATAATTCACCCCTCCACTTT. Translated, it gives CASSSSRDYYNSPLHF. This chain uses TRBV28 with TRBJ1-6; D gene ambiguous. Trimming took off 4 bases at V and 3 bases at J, with 13 bases between the two ends. CDR3 length: 16 amino acids. Germline V gives CDR1 MDHEN, CDR2 SYDVKM.

The chain combines TRBV7-2 with TRBJ2-7, with TRBD1 as a possible D gene (6 bases). Trimming removed 1 base from V and 5 bases from J, with 21 bases in between. Per the germline V gene, CDR1 is SGHTA and CDR2 is FQGNSA. This CDR3 comprises 17 residues. CDR3 bases: TGTGCCAGCAGCTTAGGTGTGGTCCCGGACAGATCTCACGAGCAGTACTTC. Protein product: CASSLGVVPDRSHEQYF.

This rearrangement joins TRBV13 to TRBJ2-6, with D possibly TRBD1 on 6 matching bases. The germline CDR1 and CDR2 sequences are PRHDT and FYEKMQ (reference sequence). V lost 5 bases, J lost 3 bases, and 20 bases lay in between. CDR3 length equals 18 residues. CDR3 amino acids: CASSMSLQGKGGANVLTF. CDR3 nucleotide sequence: TGTGCCAGCAGCATGTCCTTACAGGGCAAGGGTGGGGCCAACGTCCTGACTTTC. Based on the CDR3 plus reference TRBV13 and TRBJ2-6, the full variable domain is AAGVIQSPRHLIKEKRETATLKCYPIPRHDTVYWYQQGPGQDPQFLISFYEKMQSDKGSIPDRFSAQQFSDYHSELNMSSLELGDSALYFCASSMSLQGKGGANVLTFGAGSRLTVL.

The V gene is TRBV10-1, the J gene TRBJ1-1, with no clear D. CDR3 size: 14 residues. Germline V gene sequence: CDR1 WNHNN, CDR2 SYGVQD (reference sequence). Trimming shortened V by 2 bases and J by 2 bases, and 9 bases separated the two germline ends. CDR3 DNA: TGCGCCAGCAGTGAGGGACTTACTAACACTGAAGCTTTCTTT. Its protein product is CASSEGLTNTEAFF.